This TCR beta chain was sequenced during a study of tumor-infiltrating lymphocytes in primary liver carcinoma. The template, 500 ng total RNA, yielded TCR beta cDNA made with a constant-region primer. ARM-PCR was slightly modified, and three nested multiplex PCR rounds with it gave rise to the TCR beta libraries. One entry per CDR3 protein results from TCRdb running MiXCR on the multiplex PCR reads. The sample yields about 97,000 distinct CDR3 sequences, around two thirds seen once. Between roughly 20 and 31 mg of unsorted bulk tissue served as the source from which RNA and DNA were co-extracted. There were over 80% viable tumor cells in every single sample of tumor. Concerning this clonotype itself: A much more abundant neighbour one base away suggests this may be a read error. The CDR3 does not end in the conserved phenylalanine or tryptophan, so this is likely a read error.

This receptor was obtained from a woman in her fifties or sixties with primary liver carcinoma and hepatitis B virus infection. The sequenced sample was liver tumor tissue from sampling region 2. The subset was: tumor region T2, inferior pole.

The CDR3 DNA is TGTGCCTGCAGCTTAGGCACCTACAATGAGCAGTTCCTC. Translation: CACSLGTYNEQFL. The V call is TRBV11-1, the J call TRBJ2-1; D is undetermined. CDR3 length equals 13 residues. Per the germline V gene, CDR1 is SGHAT and CDR2 is FQDESV (reference sequence).